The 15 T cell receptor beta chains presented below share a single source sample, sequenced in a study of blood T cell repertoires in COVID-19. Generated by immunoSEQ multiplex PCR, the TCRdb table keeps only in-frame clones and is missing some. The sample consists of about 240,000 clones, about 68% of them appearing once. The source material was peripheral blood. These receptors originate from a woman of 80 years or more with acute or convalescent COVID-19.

The CDR3 bases are TGTGCCAGCACCTTACAGGGAGGGAAAGAGACCCAGTACTTC. It encodes CASTLQGGKETQYF. The chain links TRBV2 to TRBJ2-5; the D gene is possibly TRBD2 (7 bases). The CDR3 is made up of 14 amino acids. Trimming shortened V by 7 bases and J by 3 bases, and 15 bases separated the two germline ends. Germline V gene sequence: CDR1 SNHLY, CDR2 FYNNEI.

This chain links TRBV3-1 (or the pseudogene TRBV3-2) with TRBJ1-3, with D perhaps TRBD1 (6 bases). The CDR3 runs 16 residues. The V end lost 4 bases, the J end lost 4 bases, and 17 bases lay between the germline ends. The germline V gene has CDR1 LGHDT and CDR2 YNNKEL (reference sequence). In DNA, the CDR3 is TGTGCCAGCAGCCGCAGCGACCAGGGGAAGGGAAACACCATATATTTT. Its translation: CASSRSDQGKGNTIYF.

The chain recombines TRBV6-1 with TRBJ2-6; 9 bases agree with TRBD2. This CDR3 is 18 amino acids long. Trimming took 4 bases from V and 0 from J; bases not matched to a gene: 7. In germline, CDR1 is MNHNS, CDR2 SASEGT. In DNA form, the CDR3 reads TGTGCCAGCAGTGGAGGACTAGCGTTGAGCTCTGGGGCCAACGTCCTGACTTTC. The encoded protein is CASSGGLALSSGANVLTF.

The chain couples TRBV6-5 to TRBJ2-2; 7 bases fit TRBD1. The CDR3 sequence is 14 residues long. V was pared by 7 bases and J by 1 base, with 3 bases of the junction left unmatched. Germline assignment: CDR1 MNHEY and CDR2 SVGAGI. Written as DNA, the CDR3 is TGTGCCAGCACCAGACAGGGGAACACCGGGGAGCTGTTTTTT. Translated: CASTRQGNTGELFF.

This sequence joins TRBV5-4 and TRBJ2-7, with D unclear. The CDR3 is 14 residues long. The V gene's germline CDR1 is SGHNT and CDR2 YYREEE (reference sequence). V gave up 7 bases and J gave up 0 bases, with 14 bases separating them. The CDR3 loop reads CASDEESLSYEQYF. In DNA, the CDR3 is TGTGCCAGCGACGAGGAATCTCTCTCCTACGAGCAGTACTTC.

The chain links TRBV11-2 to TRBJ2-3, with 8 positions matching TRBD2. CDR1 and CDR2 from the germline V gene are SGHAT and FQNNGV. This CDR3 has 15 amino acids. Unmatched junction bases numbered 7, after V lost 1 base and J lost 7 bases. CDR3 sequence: CASSLVAGGINTQYF. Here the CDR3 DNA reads TGTGCCAGCAGCTTAGTTGCGGGAGGTATTAATACGCAGTATTTT.

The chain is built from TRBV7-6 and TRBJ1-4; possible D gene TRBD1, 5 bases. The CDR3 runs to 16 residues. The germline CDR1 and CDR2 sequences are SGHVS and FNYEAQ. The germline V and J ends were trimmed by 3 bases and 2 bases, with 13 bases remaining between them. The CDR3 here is CASSFTQGRTNEKLFF. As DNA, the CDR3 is TGTGCCAGCAGCTTTACCCAGGGAAGGACTAATGAAAAACTGTTTTTT.

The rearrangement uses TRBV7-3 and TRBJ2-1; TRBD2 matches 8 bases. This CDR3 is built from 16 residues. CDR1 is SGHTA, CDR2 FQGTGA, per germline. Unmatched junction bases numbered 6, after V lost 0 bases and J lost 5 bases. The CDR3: CASSLTSGVNHNEQFF. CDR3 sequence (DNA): TGTGCCAGCAGCTTAACTAGCGGGGTTAACCACAATGAGCAGTTCTTC.

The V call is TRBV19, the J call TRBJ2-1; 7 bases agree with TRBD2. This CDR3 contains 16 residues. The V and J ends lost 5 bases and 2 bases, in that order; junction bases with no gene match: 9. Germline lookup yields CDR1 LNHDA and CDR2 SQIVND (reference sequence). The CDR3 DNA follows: TGTGCCAGTAGTCCAAAACTAGCGAATCCCTACAATGAGCAGTTCTTC. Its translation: CASSPKLANPYNEQFF.

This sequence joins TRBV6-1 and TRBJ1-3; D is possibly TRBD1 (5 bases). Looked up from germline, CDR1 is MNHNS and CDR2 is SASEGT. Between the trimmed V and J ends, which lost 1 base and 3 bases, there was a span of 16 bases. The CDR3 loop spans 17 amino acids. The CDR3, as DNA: TGTGCCAGCAGTGAAGTGTGGGGAGGGGTGGATGGAAACACCATATATTTT. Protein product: CASSEVWGGVDGNTIYF.

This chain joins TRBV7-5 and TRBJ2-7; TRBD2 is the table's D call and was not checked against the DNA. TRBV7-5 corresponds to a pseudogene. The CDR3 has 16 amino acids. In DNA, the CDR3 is TGTGCCAGAAGCTTAGCTTCTCCGGGACTTGCATCCGAGCAGTACTTC. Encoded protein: CARSLASPGLASEQYF.

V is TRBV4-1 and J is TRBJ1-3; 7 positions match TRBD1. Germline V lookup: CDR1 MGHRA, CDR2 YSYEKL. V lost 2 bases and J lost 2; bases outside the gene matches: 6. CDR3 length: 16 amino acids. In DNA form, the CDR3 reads TGCGCCAGCAGCCAACCGACAGGGTCAACTGGAAACACCATATATTTT. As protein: CASSQPTGSTGNTIYF.

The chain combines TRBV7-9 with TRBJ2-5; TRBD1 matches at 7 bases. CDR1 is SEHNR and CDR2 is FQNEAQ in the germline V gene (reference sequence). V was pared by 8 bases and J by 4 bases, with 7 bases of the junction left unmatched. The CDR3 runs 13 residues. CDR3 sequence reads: CASRNTGAETQYF. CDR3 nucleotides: TGTGCCAGCCGGAATACAGGGGCAGAGACCCAGTACTTC.

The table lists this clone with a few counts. Here the CDR3 reads CAWSRRFYGYTF. The CDR3 bases are TGTGCCTGGAGTCGCAGGTTCTATGGCTACACCTTC. The rearrangement uses TRBV30 and TRBJ1-2; no clear D. Trimming stripped 2 bases from V and 4 bases from J, with 8 bases between. The CDR3 sequence is 12 residues long. CDR1 is GTSNPN and CDR2 is SVGIG in the germline V gene (reference sequence).

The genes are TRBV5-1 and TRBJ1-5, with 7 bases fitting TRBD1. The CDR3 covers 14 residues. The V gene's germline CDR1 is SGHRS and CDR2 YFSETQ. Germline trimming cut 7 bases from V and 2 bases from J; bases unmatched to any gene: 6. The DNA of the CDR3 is TGCGCCAGCCAGACAGGGCCGGGCAATCAGCCCCAGCATTTT. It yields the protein CASQTGPGNQPQHF.